This TCR beta chain was identified in a study of blood T cell repertoires in COVID-19. Whole-study context: Sites across the United States, Italy and Spain contributed samples from acute and convalescent COVID-19. Nucleic acid was either cDNA or gDNA, and it came from T cells, B-cell-depleted T cells, or PBMCs.

In the original processing: How many nucleated cells were present was estimated from reference gene primer amplification. Using immunoSEQ multiplex PCR, the repertoire was profiled, and TCRdb retains in-frame clones only, with some absent. The V and J calls and clone size come from that table; D and trimming were worked out from the DNA. The repertoire includes over 150,000 clones, roughly 80% of them detected once, and around 1.7% sits in the top ten. The CDR3 contains 13 residues. The ends were cut back, 10 bases at V and 4 bases at J, with 13 bases in the middle. Germline V CDR1 and CDR2: SGHNT, YENEEA. This clone turned up a few times.

The sample was peripheral blood. The chain recombines TRBV11-3 with TRBJ2-2; the D gene is possibly TRBD1 (6 bases). This clonotype originated in a man older than 75 with acute or convalescent COVID-19. Here the CDR3 reads CAIAGVGTGELFF. For the CDR3, the DNA is TGTGCCATAGCAGGGGTCGGCACCGGGGAGCTGTTTTTT. Supplemented by reference TRBV11-3 and TRBJ2-2, the full variable domain reads EAGVVQSPRYKIIEKKQPVAFWCNPISGHNTLYWYLQNLGQGPELLIRYENEEAVDDSQLPKDRFSAERLKGVDSTLKIQPAELGDSAVYLCAIAGVGTGELFFGEGSRLTVL.